The text below deals with one TCR beta chain. The antigen is not known. A junction boundary mismatches the germline segment, possibly from a read error. The TCR beta library used iRepertoire HTBI primers with Arm-PCR amplification of CDR3. TCRdb re-called the multiplex PCR reads through MiXCR, storing one row per CDR3 protein. The sample contains 300,000 to 400,000 distinct CDR3 sequences, over 15% of which appear only once. The sample belongs to a study of regulatory T cells in long-lasting Graves disease. Specified time point: newly diagnosed GD, antithyroid drugs for less than 3 months. The TCR library was prepared using RNA isolated from PBMCs. Doctors identified Graves' disease using the American Thyroid Association guidelines. Study results and caveats: Persistent disease was characterized by preferential usage of TRBV28, TRBJ1-2 and TRBJ2-5. Accuracy was possibly reduced by small sample size. Patients with persistent Graves' had lower TCR diversity than newly diagnosed patients.

The germline V gene encodes CDR1 SGHRS and CDR2 YFSETQ. The CDR3 is 14 amino acids. V usage is TRBV5-1 and J usage is TRBJ2-5, with a possible D match to TRBD2 (6 bases). This sample comprised peripheral blood mononuclear cells (PBMCs), obtained at new diagnosis, from a patient treated with antithyroid drugs. The TCR sequence derives from a female donor with Graves disease. The chain's CDR3 is CASSLAGEGETQYF. Written as DNA, the CDR3 is TGCGCCAGCAGCTTGGCGGGAGAGGGAGAGACCCAGTACTTT.